This T cell receptor (beta chain) was profiled in a study of long-term antiretroviral therapy in people with HIV. Regarding the study as a whole: Clones showing expansion before ART dominated the repertoire at all time points. No data on ART adherence, viral resistance or therapy changes.

The CDR3 length is 12 residues. CDR1 and CDR2 (germline): SEHNR, FQNEAQ (reference sequence). Trimming shortened V by 1 base and J by 6 bases, and 7 bases separated the two germline ends. This was the immunoSEQ v3.0 assay at survey level. Sequenced by immunoSEQ multiplex PCR; TCRdb stores in-frame clones only, minus some. The sample records 15,000 to 20,000 clones, more than 70% being singletons. With respect to this clone: Its antigen is not identified.

This rearrangement joins TRBV7-9 to TRBJ2-7, with unresolved D. The TCR originated in a man in his fifties or sixties with HIV. The sample in question was unsorted PBMCs, obtained 6.9 years after starting antiretroviral therapy. CDR3 residues: CASSLGLVEQYF. DNA of the CDR3: TGTGCCAGCAGCTTAGGATTGGTCGAGCAGTACTTC.